This T cell receptor (beta chain) appears in the sequencing data of a study of T-cell reconstitution after alpha-beta-depleted transplantation in children. Study outcomes and limitations: It was newly produced T cells that mostly accounted for T-cell counts and diversity one year after transplant. Alpha-beta T cells about two months after transplant reportedly derived from several hundred expanded graft clones.

This CDR3 has 14 residues. Looked up from germline, CDR1 is LGHNA and CDR2 is YSLEER. Deletions cut 1 base from V and 2 bases from J, with 9 bases between. Unique molecular identifiers were incorporated into the prepared TCRbeta library. Each CDR3 protein is one row after TCRdb ran MiXCR on the PCR reads. Seen here are hundreds of thousands of distinct CDR3 sequences, around 15% observed once, and the top ten hold roughly 27%. A word on this clonotype: Its matching antigen is unknown.

The chain uses TRBV4-3 and TRBJ2-7; D might be TRBD2 (6 bases). Sequencing was performed on PBMCs, mostly from graft donor cells, taken 360 days after TCRalphabeta/CD19-depleted stem cell transplant. This TCR came from a boy in the first two years of life who had a stem cell transplant for Wiskott-Aldrich syndrome, so the T cells may come from the graft donor. The CDR3 nucleotides read TGCGCCAGCAGCCAAGGGACTAAAACCTACGAGCAGTACTTC. This encodes CASSQGTKTYEQYF.